This T cell receptor beta chain was identified during a study of Graves' ophthalmopathy and Graves' hyperthyroidism. Orbital computed tomography, together with clinical symptoms, serum thyroxine, TRAb and thyroid ultrasound, was used for diagnosis. This clonotype has at least ten counts. As the template, RNA transcripts were used to amplify TCR beta CDR3 regions. An opening RT-PCR round employed HTBI primers and preceded a second-round multiplex PCR. A single record per CDR3 protein comes from TCRdb applying MiXCR to the multiplex PCR reads. The sample lists roughly 39,000 distinct CDR3 sequences, approximately 46% seen once, with 20% to 30% in the top ten. This TCR came from an adult woman with stable Graves' hyperthyroidism. The sequenced material came from peripheral blood.

DNA of the CDR3: TGTGCCAGCAGCTTAGGGACAGGCCCTGCAACTAATGAAAAACTGTTTTTT. Amino acid sequence: CASSLGTGPATNEKLFF. This chain links TRBV7-8 with TRBJ1-4, with TRBD1 matching over 7 bases. The CDR3 consists of 17 residues. Trimming cost V 1 base and J 0 bases; bases outside gene matches: 5. The germline CDR1 and CDR2 sequences are SGHVS and FQNEAQ.